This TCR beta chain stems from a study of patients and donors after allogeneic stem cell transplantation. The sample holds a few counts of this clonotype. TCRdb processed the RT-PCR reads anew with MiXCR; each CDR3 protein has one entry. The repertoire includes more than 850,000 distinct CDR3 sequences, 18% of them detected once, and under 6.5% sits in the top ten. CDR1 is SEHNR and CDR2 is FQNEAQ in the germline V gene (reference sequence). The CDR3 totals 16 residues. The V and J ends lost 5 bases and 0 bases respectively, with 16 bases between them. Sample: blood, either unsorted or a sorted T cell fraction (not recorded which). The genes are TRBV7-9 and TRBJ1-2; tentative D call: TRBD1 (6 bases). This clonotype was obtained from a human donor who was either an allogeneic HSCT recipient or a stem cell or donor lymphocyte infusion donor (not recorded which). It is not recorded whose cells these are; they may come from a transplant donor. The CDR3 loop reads CASSPERTVPNYGYTF. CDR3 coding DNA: TGTGCCAGCAGCCCCGAGAGGACAGTTCCTAACTATGGCTACACCTTC. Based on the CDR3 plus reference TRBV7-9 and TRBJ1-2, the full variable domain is DTGVSQNPRHKITKRGQNVTFRCDPISEHNRLYWYRQTLGQGPEFLTYFQNEAQLEKSRLLSDRFSAERPKGSFSTLEIQRTEQGDSAMYLCASSPERTVPNYGYTFGSGTRLTVV.